This T cell receptor beta chain comes out of a study of blood T cell repertoires in COVID-19. Study at large: PBMCs, B-cell-depleted T cells, or T cells provided the cDNA or gDNA that made up the material.

The V gene's germline CDR1 is LNHDA and CDR2 SQIVND (reference sequence). Trimming cost V 4 bases and J 3 bases; bases outside gene matches: 2. The length of the CDR3 is 13 residues. Cohort allocation depended upon clinical history that participants reported. Before being deemed recovered, Cohort 3 donors had two negative PCRs, clearance, or symptom resolution. Per the original methods: Cell counts per sample came from amplifying reference gene primers. This table comes from immunoSEQ multiplex PCR, and its TCRdb copy is limited to in-frame clones, with some not included. V and J calls and clone size are copied from that table; D and trimming were computed from the DNA. The sample contains 300,000 or so clones, about 85% of which appear only once.

The chain recombines TRBV19 with TRBJ1-1; TRBD1 aligns across 7 bases. The receptor was isolated from a woman younger than 45 who had recovered from COVID-19. The specimen was PBMCs or T cells enriched from blood (not recorded which). The CDR3 DNA follows: TGTGCCAGTAGTAGACAGGGATACACTGAAGCTTTCTTT. Its protein is CASSRQGYTEAFF. Combining the CDR3 with reference TRBV19 and TRBJ1-1 gives the whole variable domain DGGITQSPKYLFRKEGQNVTLSCEQNLNHDAMYWYRQDPGQGLRLIYYSQIVNDFQKGDIAEGYSVSREKKESFPLTVTSAQKNPTAFYLCASSRQGYTEAFFGQGTRLTVV.